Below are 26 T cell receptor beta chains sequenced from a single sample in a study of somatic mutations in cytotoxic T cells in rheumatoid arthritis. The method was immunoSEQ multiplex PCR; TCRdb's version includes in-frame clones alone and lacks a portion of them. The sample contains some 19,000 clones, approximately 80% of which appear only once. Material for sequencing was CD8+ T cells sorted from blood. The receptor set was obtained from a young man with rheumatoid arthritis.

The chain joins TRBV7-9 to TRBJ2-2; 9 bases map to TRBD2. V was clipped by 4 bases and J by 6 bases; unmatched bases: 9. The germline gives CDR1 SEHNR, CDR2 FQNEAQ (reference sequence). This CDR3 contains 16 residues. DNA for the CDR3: TGTGCCAGCAGCTCGACTCCTAGCGGGGATGCCGGGGAGCTGTTTTTT. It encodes CASSSTPSGDAGELFF.

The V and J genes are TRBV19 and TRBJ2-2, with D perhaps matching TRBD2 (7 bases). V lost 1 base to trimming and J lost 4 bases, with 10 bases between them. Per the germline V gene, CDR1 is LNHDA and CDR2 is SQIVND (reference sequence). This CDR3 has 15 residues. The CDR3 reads CASSIGGGRTGELFF. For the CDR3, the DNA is TGTGCCAGTAGTATAGGGGGGGGGCGCACCGGGGAGCTGTTTTTT. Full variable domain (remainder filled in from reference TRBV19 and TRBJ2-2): DGGITQSPKYLFRKEGQNVTLSCEQNLNHDAMYWYRQDPGQGLRLIYYSQIVNDFQKGDIAEGYSVSREKKESFPLTVTSAQKNPTAFYLCASSIGGGRTGELFFGEGSRLTVL.

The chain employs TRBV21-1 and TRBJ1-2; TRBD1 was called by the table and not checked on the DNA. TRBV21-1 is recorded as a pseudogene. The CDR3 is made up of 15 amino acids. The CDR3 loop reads CASSKAPTGPYGYTF. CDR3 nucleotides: TGTGCCAGCAGCAAAGCCCCGACAGGGCCCTATGGCTACACCTTC.

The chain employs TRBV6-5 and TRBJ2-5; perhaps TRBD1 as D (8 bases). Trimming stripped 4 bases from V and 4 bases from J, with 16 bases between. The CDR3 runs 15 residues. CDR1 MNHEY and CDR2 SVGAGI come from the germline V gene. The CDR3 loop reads CASSSQGGRGETQYF. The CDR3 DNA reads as TGTGCCAGCAGTTCACAGGGGGGGCGCGGAGAGACCCAGTACTTC.

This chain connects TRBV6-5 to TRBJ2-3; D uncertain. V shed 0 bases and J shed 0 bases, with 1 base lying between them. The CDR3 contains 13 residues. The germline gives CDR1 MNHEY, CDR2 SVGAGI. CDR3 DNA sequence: TGTGCCAGCAGTTACTCGAGCACAGATACGCAGTATTTT. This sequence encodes CASSYSSTDTQYF.

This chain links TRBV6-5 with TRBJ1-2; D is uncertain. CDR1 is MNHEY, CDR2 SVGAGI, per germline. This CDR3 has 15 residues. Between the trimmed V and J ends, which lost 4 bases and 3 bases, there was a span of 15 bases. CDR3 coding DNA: TGTGCCAGCAGTTCCCCAGGTGCAGTTCACTATGGCTACACCTTC. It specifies CASSSPGAVHYGYTF.

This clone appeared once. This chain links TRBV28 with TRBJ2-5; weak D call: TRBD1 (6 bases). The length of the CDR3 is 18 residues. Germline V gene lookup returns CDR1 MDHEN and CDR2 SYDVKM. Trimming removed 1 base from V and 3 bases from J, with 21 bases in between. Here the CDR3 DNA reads TGTGCCAGCAGTTTATATTTACAGGGCAGGGCTCTAAAAGAGACCCAGTACTTC. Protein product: CASSLYLQGRALKETQYF.

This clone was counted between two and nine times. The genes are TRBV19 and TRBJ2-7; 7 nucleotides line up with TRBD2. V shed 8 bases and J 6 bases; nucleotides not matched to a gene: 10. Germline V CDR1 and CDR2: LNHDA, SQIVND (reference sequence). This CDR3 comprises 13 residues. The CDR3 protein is CASSGGWGSEQYF. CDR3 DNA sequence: TGTGCCAGTTCGGGGGGATGGGGGAGCGAGCAGTACTTC.

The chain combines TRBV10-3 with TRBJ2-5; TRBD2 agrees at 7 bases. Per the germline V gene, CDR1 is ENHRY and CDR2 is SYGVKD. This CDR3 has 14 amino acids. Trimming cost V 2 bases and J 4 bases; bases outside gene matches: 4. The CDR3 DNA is TGTGCCATCAGTGAGGGGACGGGAGGAGAGACCCAGTACTTC. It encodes CAISEGTGGETQYF.

CDR3 bases: TGTGCCAGCAGCTCCCGGGACAGGGACTCCTACGAGCAGTACTTC. This gives the protein CASSSRDRDSYEQYF. The chain joins TRBV7-8 to TRBJ2-5; 9 positions match TRBD1. TRBJ2-7 explains the end of the DNA better; the J call may be wrong. Germline V gives CDR1 SGHVS, CDR2 FQNEAQ. This CDR3 is 15 amino acids long.

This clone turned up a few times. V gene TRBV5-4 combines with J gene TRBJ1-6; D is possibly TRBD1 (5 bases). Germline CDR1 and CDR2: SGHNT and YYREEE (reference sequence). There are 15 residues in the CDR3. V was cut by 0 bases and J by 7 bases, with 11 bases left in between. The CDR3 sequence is CASSLEGAGNSPLHF. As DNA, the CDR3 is TGTGCCAGCAGCTTGGAAGGGGCAGGGAATTCACCCCTCCACTTT. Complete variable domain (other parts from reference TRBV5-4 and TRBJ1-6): ETGVTQSPTHLIKTRGQQVTLRCSSQSGHNTVSWYQQALGQGPQFIFQYYREEENGRGNFPPRFSGLQFPNYSSELNVNALELDDSALYLCASSLEGAGNSPLHFGNGTRLTVT.

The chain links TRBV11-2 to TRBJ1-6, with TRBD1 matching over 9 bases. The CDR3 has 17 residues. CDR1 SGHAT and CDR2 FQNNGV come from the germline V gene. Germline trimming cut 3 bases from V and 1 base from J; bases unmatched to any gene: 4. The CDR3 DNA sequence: TGTGCCAGCAGCTTGGCCGGACAGGGGTCCTATAATTCACCCCTCCACTTT. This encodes CASSLAGQGSYNSPLHF.

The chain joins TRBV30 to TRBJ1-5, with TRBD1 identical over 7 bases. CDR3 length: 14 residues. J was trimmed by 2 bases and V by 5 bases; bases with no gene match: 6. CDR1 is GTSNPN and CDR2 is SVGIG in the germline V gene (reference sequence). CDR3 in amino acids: CAWAYDRGNQPQHF. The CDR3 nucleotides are TGTGCCTGGGCCTATGACAGGGGCAATCAGCCCCAGCATTTT. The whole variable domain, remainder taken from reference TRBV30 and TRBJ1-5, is SQTIHQWPATLVQPVGSPLSLECTVEGTSNPNLYWYRQAAGRGLQLLFYSVGIGQISSEVPQNLSASRPQDRQFILSSKKLLLSDSGFYLCAWAYDRGNQPQHFGDGTRLSIL.

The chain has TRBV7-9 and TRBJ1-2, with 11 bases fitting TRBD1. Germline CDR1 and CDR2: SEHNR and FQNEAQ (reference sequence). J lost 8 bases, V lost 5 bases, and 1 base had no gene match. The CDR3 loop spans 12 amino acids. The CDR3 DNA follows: TGTGCCAGCAGCGGGACAGGGGGAGGCTACACCTTC. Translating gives CASSGTGGGYTF.

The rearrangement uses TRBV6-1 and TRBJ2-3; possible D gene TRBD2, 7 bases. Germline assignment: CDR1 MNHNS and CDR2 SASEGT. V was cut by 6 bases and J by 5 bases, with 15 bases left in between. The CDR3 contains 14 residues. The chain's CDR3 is CASREIGGLDTQYF. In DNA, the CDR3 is TGTGCCAGCAGGGAGATCGGGGGGCTAGATACGCAGTATTTT.

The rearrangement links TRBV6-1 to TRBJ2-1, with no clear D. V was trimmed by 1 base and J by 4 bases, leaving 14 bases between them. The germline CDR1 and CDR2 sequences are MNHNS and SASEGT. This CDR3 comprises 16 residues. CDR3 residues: CASSEDVVSVYNEQFF. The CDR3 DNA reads TGTGCCAGCAGTGAAGATGTGGTGTCAGTGTACAATGAGCAGTTCTTC.

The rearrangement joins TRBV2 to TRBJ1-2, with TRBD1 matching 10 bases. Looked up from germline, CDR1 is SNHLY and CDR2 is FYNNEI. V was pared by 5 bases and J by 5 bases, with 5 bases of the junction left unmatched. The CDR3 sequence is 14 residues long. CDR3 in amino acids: CASSPGQGRYGYTF. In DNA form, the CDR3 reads TGTGCCAGCAGTCCGGGACAGGGGCGTTATGGCTACACCTTC.

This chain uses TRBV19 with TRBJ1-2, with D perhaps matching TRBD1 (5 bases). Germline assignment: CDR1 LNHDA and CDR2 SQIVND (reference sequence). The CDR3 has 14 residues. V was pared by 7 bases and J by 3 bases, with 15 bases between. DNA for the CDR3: TGTGCCAGTACCGGGGGAGGCTCCTACTATGGCTACACCTTC. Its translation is CASTGGGSYYGYTF. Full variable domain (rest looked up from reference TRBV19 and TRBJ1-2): DGGITQSPKYLFRKEGQNVTLSCEQNLNHDAMYWYRQDPGQGLRLIYYSQIVNDFQKGDIAEGYSVSREKKESFPLTVTSAQKNPTAFYLCASTGGGSYYGYTFGSGTRLTVV.

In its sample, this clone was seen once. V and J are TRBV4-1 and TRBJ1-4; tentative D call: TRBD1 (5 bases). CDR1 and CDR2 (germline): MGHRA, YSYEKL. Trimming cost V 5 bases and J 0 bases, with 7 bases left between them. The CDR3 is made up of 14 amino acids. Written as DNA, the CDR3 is TGCGCCAGCAGCAGGGGTTCAACTAATGAAAAACTGTTTTTT. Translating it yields CASSRGSTNEKLFF.

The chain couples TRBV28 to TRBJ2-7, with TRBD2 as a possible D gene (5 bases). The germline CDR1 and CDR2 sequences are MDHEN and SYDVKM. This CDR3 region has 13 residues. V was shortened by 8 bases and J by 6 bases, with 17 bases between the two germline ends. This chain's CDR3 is CASRRRGSIEQYF. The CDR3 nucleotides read TGTGCCAGCCGGAGGAGAGGGAGTATCGAGCAGTACTTC.

In DNA form, the CDR3 reads TGTGCCAGCAGCGTGTCCTATGGCTACACCTTC. Protein product: CASSVSYGYTF. The V call is TRBV9, the J call TRBJ1-2; D unclear. This CDR3 comprises 11 residues. The V gene lost 2 bases and the J gene lost 4 bases, with 3 bases spanning the gap. CDR1 is SGDLS and CDR2 is YYNGEE in the germline V gene.

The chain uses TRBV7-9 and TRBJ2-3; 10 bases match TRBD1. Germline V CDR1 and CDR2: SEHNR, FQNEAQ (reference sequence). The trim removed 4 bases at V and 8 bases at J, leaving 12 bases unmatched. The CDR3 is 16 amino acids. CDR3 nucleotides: TGTGCCAGCAGCTCTAAACCCGGGACAGGGGTCCGTACGCAGTATTTT. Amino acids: CASSSKPGTGVRTQYF.

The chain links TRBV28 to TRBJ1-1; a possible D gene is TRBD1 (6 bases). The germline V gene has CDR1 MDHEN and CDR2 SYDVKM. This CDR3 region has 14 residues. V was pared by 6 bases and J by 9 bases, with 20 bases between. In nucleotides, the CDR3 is TGTGCCAGCAGCTCATATCAGTGGGGGCGCAAAGCTTTCTTT. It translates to CASSSYQWGRKAFF.

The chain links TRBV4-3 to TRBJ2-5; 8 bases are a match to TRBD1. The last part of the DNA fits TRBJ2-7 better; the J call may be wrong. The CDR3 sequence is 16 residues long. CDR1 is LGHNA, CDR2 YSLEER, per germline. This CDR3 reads CASSQDGTGKSGEQYF. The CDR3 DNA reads TGCGCCAGCAGCCAAGATGGGACAGGTAAATCTGGCGAGCAGTACTTC.

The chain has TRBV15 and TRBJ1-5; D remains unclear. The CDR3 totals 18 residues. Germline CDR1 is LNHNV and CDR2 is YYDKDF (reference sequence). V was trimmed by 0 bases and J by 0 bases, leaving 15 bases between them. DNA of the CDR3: TGTGCCACCAGCAGAGAATCGCTATCGGGCTATAGCAATCAGCCCCAGCATTTT. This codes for CATSRESLSGYSNQPQHF.

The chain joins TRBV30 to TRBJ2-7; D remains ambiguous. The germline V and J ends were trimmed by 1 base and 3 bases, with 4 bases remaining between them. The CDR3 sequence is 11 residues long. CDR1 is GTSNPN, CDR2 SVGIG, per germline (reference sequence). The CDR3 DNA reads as TGTGCCTGGAGTGGCAGCTACGAGCAGTACTTC. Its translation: CAWSGSYEQYF.